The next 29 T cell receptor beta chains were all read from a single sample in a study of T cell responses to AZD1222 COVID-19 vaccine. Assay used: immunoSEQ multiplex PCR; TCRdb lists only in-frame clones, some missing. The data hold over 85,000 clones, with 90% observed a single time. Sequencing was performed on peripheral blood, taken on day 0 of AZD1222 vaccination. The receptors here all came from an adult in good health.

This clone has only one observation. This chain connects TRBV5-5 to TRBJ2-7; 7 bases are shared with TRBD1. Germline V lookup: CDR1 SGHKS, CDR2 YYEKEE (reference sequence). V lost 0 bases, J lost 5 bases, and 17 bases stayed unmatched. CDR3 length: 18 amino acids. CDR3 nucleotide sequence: TGTGCCAGCAGCTTGGAATCGCAATACACAGGGGATTACGACGAGCAGTACTTC. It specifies CASSLESQYTGDYDEQYF.

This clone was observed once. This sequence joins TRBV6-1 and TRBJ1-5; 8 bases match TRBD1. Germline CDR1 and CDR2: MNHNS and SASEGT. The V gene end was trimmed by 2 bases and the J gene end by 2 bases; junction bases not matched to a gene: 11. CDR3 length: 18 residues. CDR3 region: CASSELESLQGGNQPQHF. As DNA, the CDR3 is TGTGCCAGCAGTGAACTCGAAAGTCTACAGGGGGGCAATCAGCCCCAGCATTTT.

CDR3 loop: CASSDGGGASGELFF. CDR3 coding DNA: TGTGCCAGCAGTGATGGCGGGGGGGCATCCGGGGAGCTGTTTTTT. V usage is TRBV25-1 and J usage is TRBJ2-2, with TRBD2 matching over 9 bases. V was pared by 3 bases and J by 6 bases, with 5 bases of the junction left unmatched. The CDR3 is 15 residues long. Germline V CDR1 and CDR2: MGHDK, SYGVNS.

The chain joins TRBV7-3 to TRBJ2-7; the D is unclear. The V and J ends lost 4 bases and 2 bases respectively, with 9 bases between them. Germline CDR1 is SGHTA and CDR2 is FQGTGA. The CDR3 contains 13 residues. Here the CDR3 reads CASSSLTPYEQYF. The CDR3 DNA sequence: TGTGCCAGCAGCTCCTTAACCCCCTACGAGCAGTACTTC. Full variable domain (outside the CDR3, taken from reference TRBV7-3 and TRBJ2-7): GAGVSQTPSNKVTEKGKYVELRCDPISGHTALYWYRQSLGQGPEFLIYFQGTGAADDSGLPNDRFFAVRPEGSVSTLKIQRTERGDSAVYLCASSSLTPYEQYFGPGTRLTVT.

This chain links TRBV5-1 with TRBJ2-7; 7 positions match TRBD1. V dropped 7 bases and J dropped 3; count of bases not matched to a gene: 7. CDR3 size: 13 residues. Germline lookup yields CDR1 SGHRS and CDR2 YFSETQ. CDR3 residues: CASGEGAGYEQYF. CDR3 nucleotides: TGCGCCAGCGGCGAGGGGGCGGGCTACGAGCAGTACTTC.

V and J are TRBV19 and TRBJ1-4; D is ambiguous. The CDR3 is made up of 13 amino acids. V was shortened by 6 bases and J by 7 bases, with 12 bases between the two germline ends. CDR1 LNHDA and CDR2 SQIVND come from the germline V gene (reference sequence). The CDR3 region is CASSREWGEKLFF. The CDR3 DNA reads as TGTGCCAGTAGCCGGGAGTGGGGTGAAAAACTGTTTTTT.

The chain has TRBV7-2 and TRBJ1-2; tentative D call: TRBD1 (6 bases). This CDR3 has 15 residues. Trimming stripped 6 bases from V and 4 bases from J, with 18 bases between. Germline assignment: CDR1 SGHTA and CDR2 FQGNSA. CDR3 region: CASSVGGAGRYGYTF. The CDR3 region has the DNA TGTGCCAGCAGTGTAGGGGGGGCAGGACGCTATGGCTACACCTTC.

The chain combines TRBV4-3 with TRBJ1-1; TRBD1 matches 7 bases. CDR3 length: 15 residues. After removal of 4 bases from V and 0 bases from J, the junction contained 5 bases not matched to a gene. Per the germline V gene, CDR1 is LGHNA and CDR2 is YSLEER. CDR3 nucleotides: TGCGCCAGCAGCCCGAGGGACAGCCTGAACACTGAAGCTTTCTTT. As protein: CASSPRDSLNTEAFF.

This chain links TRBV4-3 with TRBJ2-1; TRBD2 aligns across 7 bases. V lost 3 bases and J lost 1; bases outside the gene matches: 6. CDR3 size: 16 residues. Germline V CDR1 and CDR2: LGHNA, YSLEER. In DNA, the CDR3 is TGCGCCAGCAGCCATCCAGCGGGGATTTCCTACAATGAGCAGTTCTTC. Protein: CASSHPAGISYNEQFF.

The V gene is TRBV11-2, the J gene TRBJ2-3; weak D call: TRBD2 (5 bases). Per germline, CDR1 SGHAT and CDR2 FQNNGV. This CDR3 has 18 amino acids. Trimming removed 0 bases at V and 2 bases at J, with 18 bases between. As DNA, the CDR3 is TGTGCCAGCAGCTTAGATCGGAGGCAGAGGTCTTTCACAGATACGCAGTATTTT. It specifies CASSLDRRQRSFTDTQYF.

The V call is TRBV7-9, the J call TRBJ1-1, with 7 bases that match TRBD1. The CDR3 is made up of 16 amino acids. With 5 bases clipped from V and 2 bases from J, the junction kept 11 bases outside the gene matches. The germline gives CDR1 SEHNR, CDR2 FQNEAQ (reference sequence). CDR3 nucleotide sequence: TGTGCCAGCAGCCCAGCCAGGGGGGGGTTTAACACTGAAGCTTTCTTT. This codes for CASSPARGGFNTEAFF.

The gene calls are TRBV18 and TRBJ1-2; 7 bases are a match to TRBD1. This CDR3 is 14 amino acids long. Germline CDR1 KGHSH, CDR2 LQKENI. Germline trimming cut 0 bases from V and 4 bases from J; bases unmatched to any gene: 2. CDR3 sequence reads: CASSPPGGGYGYTF. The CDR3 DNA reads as TGTGCCAGCTCACCACCAGGGGGCGGCTATGGCTACACCTTC.

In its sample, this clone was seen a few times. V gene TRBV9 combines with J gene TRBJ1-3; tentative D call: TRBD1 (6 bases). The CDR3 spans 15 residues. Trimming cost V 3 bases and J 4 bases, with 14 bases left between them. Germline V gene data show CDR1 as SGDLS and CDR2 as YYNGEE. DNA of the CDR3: TGTGCCAGCAGCGCGACGAGGGGGGCCGGAAACACCATATATTTT. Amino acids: CASSATRGAGNTIYF.

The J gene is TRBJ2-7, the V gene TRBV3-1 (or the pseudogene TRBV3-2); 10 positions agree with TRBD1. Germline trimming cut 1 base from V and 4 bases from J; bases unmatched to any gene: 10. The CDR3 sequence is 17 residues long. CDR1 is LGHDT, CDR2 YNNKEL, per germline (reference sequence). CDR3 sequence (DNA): TGTGCCAGCAGCCAAGTTTACGGGACAGGGGCCGAATACGAGCAGTACTTC. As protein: CASSQVYGTGAEYEQYF.

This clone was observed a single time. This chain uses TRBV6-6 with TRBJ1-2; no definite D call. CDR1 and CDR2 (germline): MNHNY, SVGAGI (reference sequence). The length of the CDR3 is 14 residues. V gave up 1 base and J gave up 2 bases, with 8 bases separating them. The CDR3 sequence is CASSYYDGNYGYTF. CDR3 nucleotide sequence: TGTGCCAGCAGTTACTACGACGGAAACTATGGCTACACCTTC.

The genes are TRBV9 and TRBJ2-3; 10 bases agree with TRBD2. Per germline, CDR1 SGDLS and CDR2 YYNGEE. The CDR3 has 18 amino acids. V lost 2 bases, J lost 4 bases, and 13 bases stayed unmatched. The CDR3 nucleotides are TGTGCCAGCAGCGTCACTAGCGGGGTGACGTTAAGCTCAGATACGCAGTATTTT. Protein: CASSVTSGVTLSSDTQYF.

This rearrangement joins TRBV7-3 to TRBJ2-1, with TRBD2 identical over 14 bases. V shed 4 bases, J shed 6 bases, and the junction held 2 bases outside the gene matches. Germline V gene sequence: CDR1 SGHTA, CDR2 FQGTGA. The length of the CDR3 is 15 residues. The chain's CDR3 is CASSSGLAGANEQFF. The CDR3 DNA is TGTGCCAGCAGCTCGGGACTAGCGGGGGCCAATGAGCAGTTCTTC. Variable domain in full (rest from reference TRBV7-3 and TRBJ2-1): GAGVSQTPSNKVTEKGKYVELRCDPISGHTALYWYRQSLGQGPEFLIYFQGTGAADDSGLPNDRFFAVRPEGSVSTLKIQRTERGDSAVYLCASSSGLAGANEQFFGPGTRLTVL.

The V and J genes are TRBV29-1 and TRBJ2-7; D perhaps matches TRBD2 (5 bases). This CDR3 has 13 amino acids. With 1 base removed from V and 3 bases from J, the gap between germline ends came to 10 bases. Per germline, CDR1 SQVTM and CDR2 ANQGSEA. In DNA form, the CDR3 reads TGCAGCGTTGAAGCCCGGGATAGCTACGAGCAGTACTTC. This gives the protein CSVEARDSYEQYF.

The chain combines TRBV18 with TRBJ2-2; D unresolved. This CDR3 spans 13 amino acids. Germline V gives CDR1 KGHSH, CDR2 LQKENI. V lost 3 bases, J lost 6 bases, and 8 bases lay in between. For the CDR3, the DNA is TGTGCCAGCTCACCCAAATCGGCCGGGGAGCTGTTTTTT. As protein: CASSPKSAGELFF.

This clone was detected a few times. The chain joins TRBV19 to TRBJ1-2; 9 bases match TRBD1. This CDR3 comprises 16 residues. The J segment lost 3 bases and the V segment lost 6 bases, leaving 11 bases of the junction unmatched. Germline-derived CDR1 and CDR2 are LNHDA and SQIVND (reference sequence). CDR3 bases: TGTGCCAGTAGATCTAACCCCGGGACAGGGTACTATGGCTACACCTTC. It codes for CASRSNPGTGYYGYTF.

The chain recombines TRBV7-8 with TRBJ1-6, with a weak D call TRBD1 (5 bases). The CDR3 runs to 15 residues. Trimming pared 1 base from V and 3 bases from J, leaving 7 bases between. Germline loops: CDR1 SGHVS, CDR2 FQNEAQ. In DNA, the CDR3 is TGTGCCAGCAGCTTAGTCGACAGCTATAATTCACCCCTCCACTTT. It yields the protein CASSLVDSYNSPLHF.

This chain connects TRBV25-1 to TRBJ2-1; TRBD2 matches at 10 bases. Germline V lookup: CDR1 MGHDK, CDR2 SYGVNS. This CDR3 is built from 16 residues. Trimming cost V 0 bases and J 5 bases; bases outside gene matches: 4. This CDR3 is CASSEYAAGGDNEQFF. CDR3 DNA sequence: TGTGCCAGCAGTGAATATGCAGCGGGGGGGGACAATGAGCAGTTCTTC.

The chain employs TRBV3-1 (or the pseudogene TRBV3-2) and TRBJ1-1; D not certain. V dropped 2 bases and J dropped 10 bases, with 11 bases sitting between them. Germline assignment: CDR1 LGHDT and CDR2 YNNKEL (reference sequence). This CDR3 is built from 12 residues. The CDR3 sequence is CASSQQPLGAFF. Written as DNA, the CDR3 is TGTGCCAGCAGCCAACAGCCTCTGGGAGCTTTCTTT.

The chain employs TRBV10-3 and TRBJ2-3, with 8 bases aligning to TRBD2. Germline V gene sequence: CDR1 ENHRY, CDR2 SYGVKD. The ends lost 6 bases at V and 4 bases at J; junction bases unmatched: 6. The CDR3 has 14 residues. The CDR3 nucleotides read TGTGCCATCAGACCCGGGGGGGGCGCAGATACGCAGTATTTT. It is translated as CAIRPGGGADTQYF.

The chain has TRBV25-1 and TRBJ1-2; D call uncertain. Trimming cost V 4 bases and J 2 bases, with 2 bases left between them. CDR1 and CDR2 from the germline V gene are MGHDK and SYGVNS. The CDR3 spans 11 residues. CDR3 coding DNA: TGTGCCAGCAGTGGGAACTATGGCTACACCTTC. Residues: CASSGNYGYTF.

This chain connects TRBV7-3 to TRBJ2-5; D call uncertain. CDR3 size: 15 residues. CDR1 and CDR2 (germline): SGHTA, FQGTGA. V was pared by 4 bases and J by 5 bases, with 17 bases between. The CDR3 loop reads CASSSTATGTETQYF. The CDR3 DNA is TGTGCCAGCAGCTCCACGGCAACCGGCACGGAGACCCAGTACTTC.

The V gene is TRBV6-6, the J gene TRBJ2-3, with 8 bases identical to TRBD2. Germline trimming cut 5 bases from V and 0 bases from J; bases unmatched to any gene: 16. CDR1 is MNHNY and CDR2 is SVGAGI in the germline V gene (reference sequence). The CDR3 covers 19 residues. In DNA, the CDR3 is TGTGCCAGCAGTCCTGCTAGCGGGCACGTCGGGTTGAGCACAGATACGCAGTATTTT. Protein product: CASSPASGHVGLSTDTQYF.

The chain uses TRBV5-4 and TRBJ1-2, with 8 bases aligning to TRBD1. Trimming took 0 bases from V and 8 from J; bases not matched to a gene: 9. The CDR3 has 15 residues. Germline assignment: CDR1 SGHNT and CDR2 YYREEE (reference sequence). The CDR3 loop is CASSLAQGASYGYTF. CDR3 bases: TGTGCCAGCAGCTTGGCCCAGGGGGCCAGTTACGGCTACACCTTC.

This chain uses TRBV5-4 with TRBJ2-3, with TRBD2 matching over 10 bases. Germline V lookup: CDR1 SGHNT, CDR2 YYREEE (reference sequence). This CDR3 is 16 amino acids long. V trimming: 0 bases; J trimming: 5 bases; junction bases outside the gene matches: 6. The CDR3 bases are TGTGCCAGCAGCTTGGGAAAGCGGGGGGGCGGAGATACGCAGTATTTT. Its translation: CASSLGKRGGGDTQYF.